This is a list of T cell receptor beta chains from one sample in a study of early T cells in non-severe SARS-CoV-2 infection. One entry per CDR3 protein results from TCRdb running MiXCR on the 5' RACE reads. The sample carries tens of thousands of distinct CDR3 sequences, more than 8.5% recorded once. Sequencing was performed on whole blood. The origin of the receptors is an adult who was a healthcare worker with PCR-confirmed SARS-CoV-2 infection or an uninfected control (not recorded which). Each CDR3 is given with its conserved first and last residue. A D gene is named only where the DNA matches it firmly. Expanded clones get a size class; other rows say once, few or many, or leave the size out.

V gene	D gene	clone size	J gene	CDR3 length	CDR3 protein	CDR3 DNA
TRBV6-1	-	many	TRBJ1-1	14	CASTPGNGNTEAFF	TGTGCCAGCACGCCGGGGAACGGAAACACTGAAGCTTTCTTT
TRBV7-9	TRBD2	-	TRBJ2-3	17	CASSPSGLAASRYTQYF	TGTGCCAGCAGCCCGTCGGGACTAGCGGCCTCCCGGTATACGCAGTATTTT
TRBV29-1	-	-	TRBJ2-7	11	CSVVNQIEQYF	TGCAGCGTTGTGAATCAAATCGAGCAGTACTTC
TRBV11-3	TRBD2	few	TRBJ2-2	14	CASQRGSNTGELFF	TGTGCCAGCCAGCGGGGTTCGAACACCGGGGAGCTGTTTTTT
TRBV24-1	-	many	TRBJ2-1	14	CATAGSEDYNEQFF	TGTGCCACCGCGGGGAGCGAGGACTACAATGAGCAGTTCTTC
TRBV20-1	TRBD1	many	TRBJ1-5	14	CSARSGGSNQPQHF	TGCAGTGCTAGGTCAGGGGGTAGCAATCAGCCCCAGCATTTT
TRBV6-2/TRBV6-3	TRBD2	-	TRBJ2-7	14	CASSDGLAAYEQYF	TGTGCCAGCAGTGATGGACTAGCGGCCTACGAGCAGTACTTC
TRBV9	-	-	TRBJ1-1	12	CASSVDSGEAFF	TGTGCCAGCAGCGTAGATTCTGGTGAAGCTTTCTTT
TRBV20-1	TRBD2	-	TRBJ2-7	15	CSASGGLAPSYEQYF	TGCAGTGCTAGTGGGGGACTAGCGCCCTCCTACGAGCAGTACTTC
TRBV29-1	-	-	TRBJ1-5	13	CSVVGRVGQPQHF	TGCAGCGTTGTCGGCAGGGTAGGACAGCCCCAGCATTTT
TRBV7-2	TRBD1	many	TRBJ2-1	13	CASSPYRGNEQFF	TGTGCCAGCAGCCCCTACAGGGGCAATGAGCAGTTCTTC
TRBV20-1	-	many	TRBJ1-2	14	CSAKRRGSNYGYTF	TGCAGTGCTAAACGCAGGGGAAGTAACTATGGCTACACCTTC
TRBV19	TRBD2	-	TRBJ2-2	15	CASRGLAANTGELFF	TGTGCCAGTAGGGGACTAGCGGCGAACACCGGGGAGCTGTTTTTT
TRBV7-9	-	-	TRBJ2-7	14	CAGALYEPPYEQYF	TGTGCCGGCGCCCTATATGAGCCGCCCTACGAGCAGTACTTC